This is a list of T cell receptor beta chains from one sample in a study of blood T cell repertoires in COVID-19. Measured with immunoSEQ multiplex PCR; TCRdb has only the in-frame clones, and not every one. This table holds some 190,000 clones, 88% found once. Source material: peripheral blood. These TCRs come from a man aged 18 to 30 with active or convalescent COVID-19. Both conserved end residues are part of each CDR3. A D gene is named only where the DNA matches it firmly. Only some rows state a clone size, as once, few, many or a class for expanded clones.

.,15,TRBJ2-3,.,TRBV27,TGTGCCAGCAGTTCCACAGGGCCATCCACAGATACGCAGTATTTT,CASSSTGPSTDTQYF
TRBD2,16,TRBJ2-1,.,TRBV11-2,TGTGCCAGCAGCGCAGGACTAGCGGGGGGGCAAAATGAGCAGTTCTTC,CASSAGLAGGQNEQFF
TRBD1,14,TRBJ1-3,many,TRBV6-5,TGTGCCAGCGGCCAGGGGGCGTTTGGAAACACCATATATTTT,CASGQGAFGNTIYF
TRBD1,13,TRBJ1-1,.,TRBV29-1,TGCAGCGTCGGAAACAGGGGGGGGAGTGGAGCTTTCTTT,CSVGNRGGSGAFF
TRBD1,14,TRBJ1-5,.,TRBV9,TGTGCCAGCAGCAAGACAGGGGGCGGTCAGCCCCAGCATTTT,CASSKTGGGQPQHF
TRBD2,15,TRBJ2-1,.,TRBV18,TGTGCCAGCTCCCAGGGGACTAGCGGGCCAAATGAGCAGTTCTTC,CASSQGTSGPNEQFF
TRBD1,15,TRBJ1-4,.,TRBV7-8,TGTGCCAGCAGCTTAGAATACAGGGGGCATGAAAAACTGTTTTTT,CASSLEYRGHEKLFF
TRBD1,16,TRBJ2-1,few,TRBV11-3,TGTGCCAGCAGCTCTAGGACAGGGCGGCCCTACAATGAGCAGTTCTTC,CASSSRTGRPYNEQFF
.,15,TRBJ1-2,.,TRBV19,TGTGCCAGTAGTATAGGGGACAAGCGCATTTATGGCTACACCTTC,CASSIGDKRIYGYTF
.,12,TRBJ2-2,.,TRBV7-6,TGTGCCAGCAGCTCCTACACCGGGGAGCTGTTTTTT,CASSSYTGELFF
.,14,TRBJ1-3,.,TRBV3-1/TRBV3-2,TGTGCCAGCAGCCAGGGGCCGCCTGGAAACACCATATATTTT,CASSQGPPGNTIYF
TRBD2,15,TRBJ2-5,.,TRBV5-5,TGTGCCAGCAGCTTGGTACCAGCGGGATTAGAGACCCAGTACTTC,CASSLVPAGLETQYF
TRBD2,19,TRBJ2-1,.,TRBV6-1,TGTGCCAGCAGTGAATATCCGACTAGCGGGGGGGCCTTCTACAATGAGCAGTTCTTC,CASSEYPTSGGAFYNEQFF
TRBD2,13,TRBJ2-7,.,TRBV6-5,TGTGCCAGCAGCGGGACTAGCATGCGCGAGCAGTACTTC,CASSGTSMREQYF
TRBD2,16,TRBJ2-7,.,TRBV9,TGTGCCAGCAGCCGGGGGGGAAAACCCCTTGGCGACGAGCAGTACTTC,CASSRGGKPLGDEQYF
TRBD2,16,TRBJ2-7,.,TRBV9,TGTGCCAGCAGCGCCGGACTAGCGGGGAGTATCTACGAGCAGTACTTC,CASSAGLAGSIYEQYF
.,14,TRBJ2-7,.,TRBV10-3,TGTGCCACAATGGCAGGGGGAGGCGGGTACGAGCAGTACTTC,CATMAGGGGYEQYF